A selection of T cell receptor beta chains follows, all from one sample in a study of blood T cell repertoires in COVID-19. Profiled with immunoSEQ multiplex PCR; TCRdb holds only in-frame clones, not every one. Of some 150,000 clones in the sample, 80% to 90% were seen once. Sequenced material: peripheral blood. These receptors were obtained from an older woman who had recovered from COVID-19. CDR3s include the opening cysteine and the closing phenylalanine or tryptophan. A D gene is named only where the DNA matches it firmly. For some rows the clone size is stated as once, few or many, or as a class when expanded; others skip it.

V: TRBV5-1; size: .; J: TRBJ1-2; D: TRBD1; CDR3: CASSLGTGTYGYTF; DNA: TGCGCCAGCAGCTTAGGGACAGGGACCTATGGCTACACCTTC
V: TRBV15; size: .; J: TRBJ2-1; D: .; CDR3: CATSRDPRVGSYNEQFF; DNA: TGTGCCACCAGCAGAGACCCCCGCGTTGGCTCCTACAATGAGCAGTTCTTC
V: TRBV30; size: .; J: TRBJ2-7; D: .; CDR3: CAWGRQARPEQYF; DNA: TGTGCCTGGGGCCGACAGGCGCGCCCTGAGCAGTACTTC
V: TRBV6-5; size: .; J: TRBJ1-5; D: .; CDR3: CASSSFTGNQPQHF; DNA: TGTGCCAGCAGTTCCTTCACGGGCAATCAGCCCCAGCATTTT
V: TRBV19; size: .; J: TRBJ1-1; D: TRBD1; CDR3: CASSTGTGWKNTEAFF; DNA: TGTGCCAGTAGTACTGGGACAGGGTGGAAGAACACTGAAGCTTTCTTT
V: TRBV7-9; size: .; J: TRBJ2-1; D: TRBD2; CDR3: CASSAGTSGRDSYNEQFF; DNA: TGTGCCAGCAGCGCCGGGACTAGCGGGCGCGACTCCTACAATGAGCAGTTCTTC
V: TRBV7-2; size: .; J: TRBJ2-1; D: TRBD1; CDR3: CASSPDRGPYNEQFF; DNA: TGTGCCAGCAGCCCGGACAGGGGGCCCTACAATGAGCAGTTCTTC
V: TRBV7-6; size: .; J: TRBJ2-5; D: .; CDR3: CASNNRGGQETQYF; DNA: TGTGCCAGCAACAACAGGGGGGGACAAGAGACCCAGTACTTC
V: TRBV7-9; size: .; J: TRBJ1-2; D: .; CDR3: CASSLSGSPGYTF; DNA: TGTGCCAGCAGCTTGAGTGGTTCTCCGGGCTACACCTTC
V: TRBV7-3; size: .; J: TRBJ1-1; D: .; CDR3: CASSAQGNTEAFF; DNA: TGTGCCAGCAGCGCACAGGGGAACACTGAAGCTTTCTTT
V: TRBV15; size: .; J: TRBJ2-2; D: TRBD2; CDR3: CATSRVLRGGIAGELFF; DNA: TGTGCCACCAGCAGAGTCCTACGGGGGGGCATCGCCGGGGAGCTGTTTTTT
V: TRBV3-1/TRBV3-2; size: .; J: TRBJ1-2; D: TRBD1; CDR3: CASSQGQGAGYGYTF; DNA: TGTGCCAGCAGCCAGGGACAGGGGGCAGGCTATGGCTACACCTTC
V: TRBV28; size: .; J: TRBJ2-7; D: .; CDR3: CASNQGGRPSNEQYF; DNA: TGTGCCAGCAATCAAGGGGGACGCCCTTCGAACGAGCAGTACTTC
V: TRBV6-1; size: .; J: TRBJ1-5; D: .; CDR3: CASSEVGVGQPQHF; DNA: TGTGCCAGCAGTGAGGTCGGGGTGGGGCAGCCCCAGCATTTT
V: TRBV6-5; size: .; J: TRBJ2-7; D: TRBD1; CDR3: CASSLQGAVSYEQYF; DNA: TGTGCCAGCAGCTTACAGGGGGCTGTCTCCTACGAGCAGTACTTC
V: TRBV2; size: .; J: TRBJ1-6; D: TRBD1; CDR3: CASTGDRGNSPLHF; DNA: TGTGCCAGCACTGGGGACAGGGGCAATTCACCCCTCCACTTT
V: TRBV5-1; size: .; J: TRBJ1-6; D: .; CDR3: CASSFNNSPLHF; DNA: TGCGCCAGCAGCTTTAATAATTCACCCCTCCACTTT
V: TRBV5-8; size: .; J: TRBJ2-7; D: TRBD1; CDR3: CASSFEGGTGWVLGSEQYF; DNA: TGTGCCAGCAGCTTTGAAGGGGGCACAGGGTGGGTCCTGGGCAGCGAGCAGTACTTC
V: TRBV6-5; size: .; J: TRBJ2-3; D: .; CDR3: CASTEQGFSTDTQYF; DNA: TGTGCCAGCACCGAACAGGGTTTCAGCACAGATACGCAGTATTTT
V: TRBV28; size: .; J: TRBJ2-1; D: TRBD2; CDR3: CASESFPGGRPSYNEQFF; DNA: TGTGCCAGCGAATCTTTTCCGGGGGGGCGGCCCTCGTACAATGAGCAGTTCTTC
V: TRBV19; size: .; J: TRBJ1-5; D: .; CDR3: CASVAGGKTQPQHF; DNA: TGTGCCAGTGTAGCGGGGGGAAAAACTCAGCCCCAGCATTTT
V: TRBV2; size: .; J: TRBJ1-5; D: TRBD1; CDR3: CASMLGQVGNQPQHF; DNA: TGTGCCAGCATGTTGGGACAGGTTGGCAATCAGCCCCAGCATTTT
V: TRBV29-1; size: once; J: TRBJ2-2; D: .; CDR3: CSVLWTNTGELFF; DNA: TGCAGCGTTCTGTGGACAAACACCGGGGAGCTGTTTTTT
V: TRBV5-8; size: .; J: TRBJ2-6; D: TRBD2; CDR3: CASSRYAGAGANVLTF; DNA: TGTGCCAGCAGCCGTTATGCGGGGGCTGGGGCCAACGTCCTGACTTTC
V: TRBV12-3/TRBV12-4; size: .; J: TRBJ2-2; D: TRBD1; CDR3: CASSQTGTGELFF; DNA: TGTGCCAGCAGTCAGACAGGGACCGGGGAGCTGTTTTTT
V: TRBV12-3/TRBV12-4; size: .; J: TRBJ1-2; D: .; CDR3: CASSPDSTYGYTF; DNA: TGTGCCAGCAGTCCGGACAGTACCTATGGCTACACCTTC
V: TRBV4-1; size: .; J: TRBJ2-3; D: .; CDR3: CASSQDGRFVPSTDTQYF; DNA: TGCGCCAGCAGCCAAGATGGGAGGTTTGTCCCTAGCACAGATACGCAGTATTTT
V: TRBV15; size: .; J: TRBJ2-7; D: TRBD1; CDR3: CATSREDRASYEQYF; DNA: TGTGCCACCAGCAGAGAGGACAGGGCCTCCTACGAGCAGTACTTC
V: TRBV5-1; size: few; J: TRBJ1-5; D: .; CDR3: CASSLGGHGNQPQHF; DNA: TGCGCCAGCAGCTTGGGAGGACATGGCAATCAGCCCCAGCATTTT
V: TRBV7-3; size: .; J: TRBJ1-2; D: TRBD1; CDR3: CASSDRANYGYTF; DNA: TGTGCCAGTTCGGACAGGGCTAACTATGGCTACACCTTC
V: TRBV10-3; size: .; J: TRBJ1-2; D: .; CDR3: CAISVDRNGYTF; DNA: TGTGCCATCAGTGTTGACAGGAATGGCTACACCTTC
V: TRBV19; size: .; J: TRBJ1-5; D: .; CDR3: CASSIEGGGQNSNQPQHF; DNA: TGTGCCAGTAGTATAGAGGGAGGTGGACAAAATAGCAATCAGCCCCAGCATTTT
V: TRBV10-3; size: .; J: TRBJ2-7; D: .; CDR3: CAISAGAAYEQYF; DNA: TGTGCCATCAGTGCAGGGGCGGCCTACGAGCAGTACTTC
V: TRBV10-1; size: few; J: TRBJ1-5; D: .; CDR3: CASSEDNWRGNQPQHF; DNA: TGCGCCAGCAGTGAGGATAACTGGAGGGGAAATCAGCCCCAGCATTTT
V: TRBV2; size: few; J: TRBJ2-3; D: TRBD1; CDR3: CASRDRGDTQYF; DNA: TGTGCCAGCAGGGACAGGGGAGACACGCAGTATTTT
V: TRBV28; size: once; J: TRBJ2-3; D: .; CDR3: CASSSQGRGLDTQYF; DNA: TGTGCCAGCAGTTCACAGGGTAGGGGGTTGGATACGCAGTATTTT
V: TRBV5-3; size: .; J: TRBJ2-7; D: .; CDR3: CARKQEGYEQYF; DNA: TGTGCCAGAAAACAGGAAGGATACGAGCAGTACTTC
V: TRBV27; size: once; J: TRBJ1-1; D: .; CDR3: CASSLSGQPAFF; DNA: TGTGCCAGCAGTTTATCGGGGCAGCCGGCTTTCTTT
V: TRBV2; size: .; J: TRBJ2-2; D: TRBD2; CDR3: CASSDLAGGTGELFF; DNA: TGTGCCAGCAGTGATTTGGCGGGGGGAACCGGGGAGCTGTTTTTT
V: TRBV2; size: .; J: TRBJ1-2; D: TRBD1; CDR3: CASSEWRTGQGYTF; DNA: TGTGCCAGCAGTGAATGGCGGACAGGGCAGGGCTACACCTTC
V: TRBV19; size: .; J: TRBJ1-2; D: .; CDR3: CASSPYLTGSNYGYTF; DNA: TGTGCCAGTAGTCCTTACCTGACAGGATCTAACTATGGCTACACCTTC
V: TRBV6-5; size: .; J: TRBJ2-7; D: .; CDR3: CASSATRSYEQYF; DNA: TGTGCCAGCAGCGCCACTAGGTCCTACGAGCAGTACTTC
V: TRBV5-1; size: .; J: TRBJ1-3; D: .; CDR3: CASSLTVSGNTIYF; DNA: TGCGCCAGCAGCTTGACGGTTTCTGGAAACACCATATATTTT
V: TRBV5-1; size: .; J: TRBJ2-3; D: .; CDR3: CASSLTGTDTQYF; DNA: TGCGCCAGCAGCTTGACAGGGACGGATACGCAGTATTTT
V: TRBV28; size: once; J: TRBJ1-1; D: .; CDR3: CATTPQTPAEAFF; DNA: TGTGCCACCACCCCACAGACCCCTGCTGAAGCTTTCTTT
V: TRBV18; size: .; J: TRBJ1-5; D: .; CDR3: CASSPRADSNQPQHF; DNA: TGTGCCAGCTCACCACGCGCGGATAGCAATCAGCCCCAGCATTTT
V: TRBV9; size: .; J: TRBJ1-6; D: TRBD1; CDR3: CASSVEGGNSPLHF; DNA: TGTGCCAGCAGCGTAGAAGGGGGCAATTCACCCCTCCACTTT